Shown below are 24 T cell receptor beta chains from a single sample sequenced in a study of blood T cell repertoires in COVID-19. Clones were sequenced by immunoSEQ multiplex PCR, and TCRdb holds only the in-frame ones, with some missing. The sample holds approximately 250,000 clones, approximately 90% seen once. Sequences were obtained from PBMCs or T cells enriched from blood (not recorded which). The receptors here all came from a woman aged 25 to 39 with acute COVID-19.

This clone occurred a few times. CDR3 amino acids: CSASSPGQTGGYTF. In DNA, the CDR3 is TGCAGTGCTAGTTCTCCGGGACAGACCGGGGGCTACACCTTC. V usage is TRBV20-1 and J usage is TRBJ1-2, with 7 bases that match TRBD1. Trimming took 3 bases from V and 8 from J; bases not matched to a gene: 12. Germline CDR1 and CDR2: DFQATT and SNEGSKA (reference sequence). The CDR3 sequence is 14 residues long.

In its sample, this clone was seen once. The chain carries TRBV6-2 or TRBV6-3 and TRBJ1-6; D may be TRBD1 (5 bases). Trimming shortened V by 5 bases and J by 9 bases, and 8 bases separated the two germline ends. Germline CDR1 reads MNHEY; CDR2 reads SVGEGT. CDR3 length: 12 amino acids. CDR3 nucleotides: TGTGCCAGCAGTCCCGACAGTTCACCCCTCCACTTT. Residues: CASSPDSSPLHF.

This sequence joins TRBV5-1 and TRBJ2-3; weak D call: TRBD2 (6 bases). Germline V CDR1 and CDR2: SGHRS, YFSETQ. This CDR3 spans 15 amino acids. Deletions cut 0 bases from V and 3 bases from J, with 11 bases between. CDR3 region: CASSLGPGATDTQYF. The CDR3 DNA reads TGCGCCAGCAGCTTGGGTCCGGGAGCGACAGATACGCAGTATTTT.

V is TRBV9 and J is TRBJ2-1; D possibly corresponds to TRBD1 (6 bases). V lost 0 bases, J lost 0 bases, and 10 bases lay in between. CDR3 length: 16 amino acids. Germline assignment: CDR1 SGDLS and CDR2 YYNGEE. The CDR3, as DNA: TGTGCCAGCAGCGTAGAAGGACAGACCTCCTACAATGAGCAGTTCTTC. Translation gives CASSVEGQTSYNEQFF.

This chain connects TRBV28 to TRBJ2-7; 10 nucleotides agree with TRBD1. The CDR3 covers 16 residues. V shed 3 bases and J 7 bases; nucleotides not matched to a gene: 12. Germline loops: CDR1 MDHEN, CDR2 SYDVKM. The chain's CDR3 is CASSLGPGQGGGEQYF. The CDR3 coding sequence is TGTGCCAGCAGTTTGGGGCCCGGACAGGGGGGTGGAGAGCAGTACTTC.

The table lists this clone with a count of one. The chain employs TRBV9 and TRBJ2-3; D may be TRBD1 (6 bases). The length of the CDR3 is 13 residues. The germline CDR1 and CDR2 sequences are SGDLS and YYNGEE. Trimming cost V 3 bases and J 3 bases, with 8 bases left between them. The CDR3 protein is CASSATGTDTQYF. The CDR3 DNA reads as TGTGCCAGCAGCGCAACAGGGACAGATACGCAGTATTTT.

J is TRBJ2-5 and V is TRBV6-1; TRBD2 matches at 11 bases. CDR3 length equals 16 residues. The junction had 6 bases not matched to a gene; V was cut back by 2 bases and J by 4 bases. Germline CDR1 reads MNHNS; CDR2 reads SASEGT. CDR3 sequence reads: CASSEYSGRGPETQYF. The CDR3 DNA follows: TGTGCCAGCAGTGAATATAGCGGGAGGGGCCCAGAGACCCAGTACTTC.

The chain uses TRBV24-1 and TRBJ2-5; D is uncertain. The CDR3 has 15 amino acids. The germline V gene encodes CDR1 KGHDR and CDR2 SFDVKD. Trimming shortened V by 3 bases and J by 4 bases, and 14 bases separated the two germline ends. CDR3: CATSDPAWSGETQYF. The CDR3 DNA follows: TGTGCCACCAGTGATCCTGCGTGGTCGGGAGAGACCCAGTACTTC.

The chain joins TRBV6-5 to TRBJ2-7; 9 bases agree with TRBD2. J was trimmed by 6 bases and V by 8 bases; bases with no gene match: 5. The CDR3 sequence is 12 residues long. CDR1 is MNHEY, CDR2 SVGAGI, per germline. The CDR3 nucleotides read TGTGCCAGCCTGGGACTAGCTACCGAGCAGTACTTC. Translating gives CASLGLATEQYF.

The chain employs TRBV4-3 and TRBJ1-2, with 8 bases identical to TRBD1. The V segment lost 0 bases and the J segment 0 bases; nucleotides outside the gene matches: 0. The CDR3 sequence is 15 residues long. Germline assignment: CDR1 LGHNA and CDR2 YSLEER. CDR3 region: CASSQETGANYGYTF. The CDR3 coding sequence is TGCGCCAGCAGCCAAGAGACAGGGGCTAACTATGGCTACACCTTC.

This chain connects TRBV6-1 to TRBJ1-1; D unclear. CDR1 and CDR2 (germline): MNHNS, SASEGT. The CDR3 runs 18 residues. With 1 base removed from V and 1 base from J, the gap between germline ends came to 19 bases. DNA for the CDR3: TGTGCCAGCAGTGAAGGGTTTCCTCAGGCAACTTCGAACACTGAAGCTTTCTTT. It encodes CASSEGFPQATSNTEAFF.

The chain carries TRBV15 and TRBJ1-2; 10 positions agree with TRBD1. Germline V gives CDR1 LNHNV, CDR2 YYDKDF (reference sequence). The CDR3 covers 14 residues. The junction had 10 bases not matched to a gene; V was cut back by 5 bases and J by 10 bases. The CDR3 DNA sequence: TGTGCCACCAGCCAACGAAAGGACAGGGGGATCTACACCTTC. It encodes CATSQRKDRGIYTF.

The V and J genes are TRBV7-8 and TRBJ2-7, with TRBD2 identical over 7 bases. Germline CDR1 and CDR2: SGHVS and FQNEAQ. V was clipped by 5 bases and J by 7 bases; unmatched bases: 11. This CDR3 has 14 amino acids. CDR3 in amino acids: CASSIASGQVEQYF. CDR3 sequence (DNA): TGTGCCAGCAGCATCGCTAGCGGCCAGGTAGAGCAGTACTTC. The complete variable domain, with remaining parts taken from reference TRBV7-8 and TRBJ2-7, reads GAGVSQSPRYKVAKRGQDVALRCDPISGHVSLFWYQQALGQGPEFLTYFQNEAQLDKSGLPSDRFFAERPEGSVSTLKIQRTQQEDSAVYLCASSIASGQVEQYFGPGTRLTVT.

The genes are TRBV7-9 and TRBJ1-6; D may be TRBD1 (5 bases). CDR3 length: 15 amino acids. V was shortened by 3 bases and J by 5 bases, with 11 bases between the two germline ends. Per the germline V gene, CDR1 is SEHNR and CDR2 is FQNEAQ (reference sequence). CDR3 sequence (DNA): TGTGCCAGCAGCTTCGGAACAGGCAATAATTCACCCCTCCACTTT. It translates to CASSFGTGNNSPLHF. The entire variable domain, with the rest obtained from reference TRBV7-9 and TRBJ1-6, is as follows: DTGVSQNPRHKITKRGQNVTFRCDPISEHNRLYWYRQTLGQGPEFLTYFQNEAQLEKSRLLSDRFSAERPKGSFSTLEIQRTEQGDSAMYLCASSFGTGNNSPLHFGNGTRLTVT.

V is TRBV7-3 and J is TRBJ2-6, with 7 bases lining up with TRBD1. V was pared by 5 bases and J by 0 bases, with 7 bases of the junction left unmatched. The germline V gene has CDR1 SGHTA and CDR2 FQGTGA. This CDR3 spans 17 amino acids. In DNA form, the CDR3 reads TGTGCCAGCAGCCAACAGGGGACGGTCTCTGGGGCCAACGTCCTGACTTTC. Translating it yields CASSQQGTVSGANVLTF.

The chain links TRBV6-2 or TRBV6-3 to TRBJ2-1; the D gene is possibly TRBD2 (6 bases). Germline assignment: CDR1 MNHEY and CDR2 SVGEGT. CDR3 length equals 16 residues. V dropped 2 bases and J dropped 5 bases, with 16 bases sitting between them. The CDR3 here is CASSYRRAENHNEQFF. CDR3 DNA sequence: TGTGCCAGCAGTTACAGGAGGGCCGAGAACCACAATGAGCAGTTCTTC.

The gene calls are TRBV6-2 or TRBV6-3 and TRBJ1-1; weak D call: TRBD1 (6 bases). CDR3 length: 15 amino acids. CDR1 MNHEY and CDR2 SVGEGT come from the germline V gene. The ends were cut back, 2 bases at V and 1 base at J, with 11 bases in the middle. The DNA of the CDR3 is TGTGCCAGCAGTTACATTCTGACAGGGAACACTGAAGCTTTCTTT. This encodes CASSYILTGNTEAFF.

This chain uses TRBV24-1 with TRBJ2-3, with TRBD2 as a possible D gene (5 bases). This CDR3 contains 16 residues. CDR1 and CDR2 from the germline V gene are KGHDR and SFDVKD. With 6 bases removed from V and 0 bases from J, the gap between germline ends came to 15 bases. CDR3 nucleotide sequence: TGTGCCACCAGTAGGTGGGAGTCTCAGAGCACAGATACGCAGTATTTT. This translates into CATSRWESQSTDTQYF.

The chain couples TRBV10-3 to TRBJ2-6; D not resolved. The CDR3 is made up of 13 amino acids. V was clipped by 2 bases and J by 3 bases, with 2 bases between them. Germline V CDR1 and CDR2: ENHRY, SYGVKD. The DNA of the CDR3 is TGTGCCATCAGTGAGCGTGGGGCCAACGTCCTGACTTTC. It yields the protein CAISERGANVLTF.

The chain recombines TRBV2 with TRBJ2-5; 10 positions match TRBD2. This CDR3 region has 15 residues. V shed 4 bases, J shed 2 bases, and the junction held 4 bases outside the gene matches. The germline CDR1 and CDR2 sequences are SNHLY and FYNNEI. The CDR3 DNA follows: TGTGCCAGCAGTGGGACTAGCGGTAGACAAGAGACCCAGTACTTC. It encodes CASSGTSGRQETQYF. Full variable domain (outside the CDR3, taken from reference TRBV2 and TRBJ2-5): EPEVTQTPSHQVTQMGQEVILRCVPISNHLYFYWYRQILGQKVEFLVSFYNNEISEKSEIFDDQFSVERPDGSNFTLKIRSTKLEDSAMYFCASSGTSGRQETQYFGPGTRLLVL.

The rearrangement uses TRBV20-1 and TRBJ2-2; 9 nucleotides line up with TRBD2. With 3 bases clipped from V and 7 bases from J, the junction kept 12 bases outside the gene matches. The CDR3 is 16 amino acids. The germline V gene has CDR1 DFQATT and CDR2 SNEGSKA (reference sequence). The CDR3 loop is CSASAWREGRGGELFF. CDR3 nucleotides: TGCAGTGCTAGTGCATGGCGGGAGGGCCGTGGCGGGGAGCTGTTTTTT.

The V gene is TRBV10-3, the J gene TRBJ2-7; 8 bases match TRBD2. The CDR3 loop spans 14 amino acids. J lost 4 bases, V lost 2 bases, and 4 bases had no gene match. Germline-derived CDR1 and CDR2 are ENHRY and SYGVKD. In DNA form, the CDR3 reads TGTGCCATCAGTGAGGGTTCGGGGGGGTACGAGCAGTACTTC. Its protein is CAISEGSGGYEQYF.

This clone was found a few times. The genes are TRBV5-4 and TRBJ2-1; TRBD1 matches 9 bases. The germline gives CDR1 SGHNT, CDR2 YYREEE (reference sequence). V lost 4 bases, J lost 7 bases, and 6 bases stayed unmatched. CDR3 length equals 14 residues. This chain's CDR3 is CASSPRDRVNEQFF. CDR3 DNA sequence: TGTGCCAGCAGCCCCAGGGACAGGGTTAATGAGCAGTTCTTC.

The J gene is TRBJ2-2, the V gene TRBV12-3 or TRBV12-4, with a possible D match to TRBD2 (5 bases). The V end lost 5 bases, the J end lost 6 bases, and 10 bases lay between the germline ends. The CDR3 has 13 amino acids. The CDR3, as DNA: TGTGCCAGCAGTCGTTCGGAGGCCGGGGAGCTGTTTTTT. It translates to CASSRSEAGELFF.